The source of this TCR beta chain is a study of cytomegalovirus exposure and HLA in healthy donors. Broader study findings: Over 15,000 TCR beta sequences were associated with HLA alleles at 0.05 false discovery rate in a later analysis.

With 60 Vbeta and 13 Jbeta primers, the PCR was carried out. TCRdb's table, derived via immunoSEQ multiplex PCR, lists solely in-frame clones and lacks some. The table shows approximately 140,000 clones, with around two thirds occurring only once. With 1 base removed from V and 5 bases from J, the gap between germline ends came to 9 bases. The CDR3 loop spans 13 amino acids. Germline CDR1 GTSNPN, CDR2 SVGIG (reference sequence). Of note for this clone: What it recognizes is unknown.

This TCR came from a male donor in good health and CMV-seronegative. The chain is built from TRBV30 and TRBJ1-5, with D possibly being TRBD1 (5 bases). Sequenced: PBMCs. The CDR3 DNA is TGTGCCTGGAGTGAGGGGCGCGATCAGCCCCAGCATTTT. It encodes CAWSEGRDQPQHF.